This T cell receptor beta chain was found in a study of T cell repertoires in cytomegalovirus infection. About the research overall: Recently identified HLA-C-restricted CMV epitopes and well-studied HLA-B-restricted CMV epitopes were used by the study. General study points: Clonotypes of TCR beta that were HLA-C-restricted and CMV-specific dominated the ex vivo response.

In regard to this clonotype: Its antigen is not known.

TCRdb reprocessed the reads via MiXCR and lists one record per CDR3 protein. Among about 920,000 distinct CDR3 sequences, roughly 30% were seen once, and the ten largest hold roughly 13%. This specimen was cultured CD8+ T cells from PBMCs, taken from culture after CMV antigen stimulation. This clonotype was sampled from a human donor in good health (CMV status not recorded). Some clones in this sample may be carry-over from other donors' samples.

The DNA for the CDR3 is TGTGCCAGCAGCGACCGACAGGGAATGATCTACAATGAGCAGTTCTTC. Residues: CASSDRQGMIYNEQFF. V is TRBV13 and J is TRBJ2-1; 7 bases align to TRBD1. The junction had 10 bases not matched to a gene; V was cut back by 5 bases and J by 3 bases. Germline values: CDR1 PRHDT, CDR2 FYEKMQ (reference sequence). The CDR3 runs to 16 residues.